A single sample gave rise to the 20 T cell receptor beta chains below, sequenced in a study of cytomegalovirus exposure and HLA in healthy donors. The PCR ran on 60 Vbeta and 13 Jbeta primers. Some clones are missing from TCRdb's copy, which holds only in-frame ones; the method was immunoSEQ multiplex PCR. The sample records 100,000 or so clones, roughly 58% being singletons. The sequenced material came from PBMCs. The receptors derive from a woman aged 25 to 39 in good health and CMV-seropositive.

In this sample, this clone turned up a few times. The chain recombines TRBV5-1 with TRBJ2-7, with TRBD1 matching over 7 bases. Germline CDR1 is SGHRS and CDR2 is YFSETQ. The CDR3 spans 16 residues. Trimming removed 7 bases from V and 3 bases from J; junction bases left unmatched: 16. The chain's CDR3 is CASSPGSGTALYEQYF. For the CDR3, the DNA is TGCGCCAGCTCACCGGGTTCCGGGACAGCCCTCTACGAGCAGTACTTC.

This chain joins TRBV19 and TRBJ2-7; D gene ambiguous. The V gene lost 3 bases and the J gene lost 5 bases, with 8 bases spanning the gap. Germline V gene lookup returns CDR1 LNHDA and CDR2 SQIVND (reference sequence). This CDR3 spans 12 amino acids. The CDR3 spells CASSIGFDEQYF. CDR3 sequence (DNA): TGTGCCAGTAGTATCGGTTTTGACGAGCAGTACTTC.

The chain uses TRBV4-1 and TRBJ1-6, with D tentatively TRBD1 (6 bases). V was cut by 4 bases and J by 10 bases, with 17 bases left in between. Germline values: CDR1 MGHRA, CDR2 YSYEKL. There are 15 residues in the CDR3. CDR3 coding DNA: TGCGCCAGCAGCCCAGGCGCAGGGGTATTATCACCCCTCCACTTT. Translating gives CASSPGAGVLSPLHF.

This clone was observed a handful of times. The rearrangement links TRBV25-1 to TRBJ1-2, with D maybe TRBD1 (6 bases). The CDR3 runs to 16 residues. The germline V gene has CDR1 MGHDK and CDR2 SYGVNS. Trimming left V 3 bases short and J 7 bases short, with 21 bases between. CDR3 DNA: TGTGCCAGCAGTGAGGCGGGGGGCAGGGAAATGGGTGGCTACACCTTC. This codes for CASSEAGGREMGGYTF.

The gene calls are TRBV19 and TRBJ2-3, with 8 bases matching TRBD1. Germline CDR1 reads LNHDA; CDR2 reads SQIVND (reference sequence). The junction had 5 bases not matched to a gene; V was cut back by 5 bases and J by 1 base. The CDR3 is 15 residues long. CDR3 bases: TGTGCCAGTAGTTACAGGGGGAGCCGCACAGATACGCAGTATTTT. Its protein product is CASSYRGSRTDTQYF.

The sample holds a few counts of this clone. The chain carries TRBV19 and TRBJ1-2; a weak D match, TRBD1 (5 bases). Germline CDR1 and CDR2: LNHDA and SQIVND (reference sequence). V was trimmed by 2 bases and J by 8 bases, leaving 15 bases between them. The CDR3 loop spans 14 amino acids. CDR3 in amino acids: CASSIYDSRTGYTF. CDR3 nucleotide sequence: TGTGCCAGTAGTATATATGACAGCAGAACCGGCTACACCTTC.

This rearrangement joins TRBV2 to TRBJ1-5, with 10 bases lining up with TRBD1. The V gene end was trimmed by 4 bases and the J gene end by 2 bases; junction bases not matched to a gene: 2. Germline V CDR1 and CDR2: SNHLY, FYNNEI. The length of the CDR3 is 15 residues. The CDR3 region is CASSVGQGGNQPQHF. In DNA form, the CDR3 reads TGTGCCAGCAGTGTCGGACAGGGGGGCAATCAGCCCCAGCATTTT. Full variable domain (remainder filled in from reference TRBV2 and TRBJ1-5): EPEVTQTPSHQVTQMGQEVILRCVPISNHLYFYWYRQILGQKVEFLVSFYNNEISEKSEIFDDQFSVERPDGSNFTLKIRSTKLEDSAMYFCASSVGQGGNQPQHFGDGTRLSIL.

In its sample, this clone was seen a few times. The V and J genes are TRBV2 and TRBJ2-5; TRBD1 might be the D (6 bases). The germline V gene has CDR1 SNHLY and CDR2 FYNNEI. V dropped 7 bases and J dropped 5 bases, with 14 bases sitting between them. This CDR3 is built from 13 residues. Here the CDR3 reads CASINVQGETQYF. CDR3 nucleotides: TGTGCCAGCATCAACGTCCAGGGGGAGACCCAGTACTTC.

The chain uses TRBV28 and TRBJ2-5; 8 positions agree with TRBD1. Gene TRBJ2-7 matches the end of the DNA better, so the J call may be wrong. In germline, CDR1 is MDHEN, CDR2 SYDVKM. The CDR3 contains 14 residues. CDR3 nucleotides: TGTGCCAGCACCTCGGGGACAGGAGCCTACGAGCAGTACTTC. The encoded protein is CASTSGTGAYEQYF.

The genes are TRBV30 and TRBJ1-4; D is undetermined. The CDR3 extends over 13 amino acids. Germline V gene sequence: CDR1 GTSNPN, CDR2 SVGIG (reference sequence). Deletions cut 6 bases from V and 5 bases from J, with 13 bases between. In nucleotides, the CDR3 is TGTGCCTGTCAAGGGCGACTAAATGAAAAACTGTTTTTT. This gives the protein CACQGRLNEKLFF.

The chain has TRBV7-2 and TRBJ2-7, with D possibly TRBD2 on 5 matching bases. Trimming removed 5 bases from V and 7 bases from J, with 15 bases in between. Germline lookup yields CDR1 SGHTA and CDR2 FQGNSA. The CDR3 has 13 residues. DNA of the CDR3: TGTGCCAGCAGCCCCCGTGGGAGTGGGGAGCAGTACTTC. As protein: CASSPRGSGEQYF.

Here the CDR3 DNA reads TGTGCCAGCAGCGTAGGTGCAGAGGAATTCGGTACTGAAGCTTTCTTT. This codes for CASSVGAEEFGTEAFF. The V and J genes are TRBV9 and TRBJ1-1; D not certain. Germline loops: CDR1 SGDLS, CDR2 YYNGEE. The CDR3 loop spans 16 amino acids. V shed 0 bases and J shed 5 bases, with 17 bases lying between them. Full variable domain (missing parts from reference TRBV9 and TRBJ1-1): DSGVTQTPKHLITATGQRVTLRCSPRSGDLSVYWYQQSLDQGLQFLIQYYNGEERAKGNILERFSAQQFPDLHSELNLSSLELGDSALYFCASSVGAEEFGTEAFFGQGTRLTVV.

The chain joins TRBV19 to TRBJ2-1, with 9 bases lining up with TRBD2. CDR3 size: 16 residues. Trimming took 0 bases from V and 0 from J; bases not matched to a gene: 0. Germline CDR1 and CDR2: LNHDA and SQIVND (reference sequence). CDR3 DNA sequence: TGTGCCAGTAGTATAGATAGCGGGAGCTCCTACAATGAGCAGTTCTTC. Protein: CASSIDSGSSYNEQFF.

The V gene is TRBV7-9, the J gene TRBJ2-6, with 8 bases matching TRBD1. V was clipped by 3 bases and J by 0 bases; unmatched bases: 7. This CDR3 region has 18 residues. Germline V CDR1 and CDR2: SEHNR, FQNEAQ (reference sequence). The CDR3 sequence: CASSLDRALFSGANVLTF. The CDR3 coding sequence is TGTGCCAGCAGCTTGGACAGGGCCCTCTTCTCTGGGGCCAACGTCCTGACTTTC. The entire variable domain, with the rest obtained from reference TRBV7-9 and TRBJ2-6, is as follows: DTGVSQNPRHKITKRGQNVTFRCDPISEHNRLYWYRQTLGQGPEFLTYFQNEAQLEKSRLLSDRFSAERPKGSFSTLEIQRTEQGDSAMYLCASSLDRALFSGANVLTFGAGSRLTVL.

V usage is TRBV7-9 and J usage is TRBJ2-3, with 12 bases matching TRBD2. The V gene's germline CDR1 is SEHNR and CDR2 FQNEAQ (reference sequence). The CDR3 sequence is 16 residues long. Trimming cost V 5 bases and J 10 bases; bases outside gene matches: 13. The CDR3 nucleotides are TGTGCCAGCAGCCTCGGACTAGCGGGGCCGATCGAGGCGCAGTATTTT. This translates into CASSLGLAGPIEAQYF. Combining the CDR3 with reference TRBV7-9 and TRBJ2-3 gives the whole variable domain DTGVSQNPRHKITKRGQNVTFRCDPISEHNRLYWYRQTLGQGPEFLTYFQNEAQLEKSRLLSDRFSAERPKGSFSTLEIQRTEQGDSAMYLCASSLGLAGPIEAQYFGPGTRLTVL.

This clone occurred once. The chain is built from TRBV2 and TRBJ2-2; D is possibly TRBD1 (6 bases). This CDR3 comprises 14 residues. Trimming took 4 bases from V and 4 from J, leaving 10 bases between them. CDR1 SNHLY and CDR2 FYNNEI come from the germline V gene. Here the CDR3 DNA reads TGTGCCAGCAGTGTGTACAGGGCCACCGGGGAGCTGTTTTTT. Translated, it gives CASSVYRATGELFF.

This clone was found a few times. This rearrangement joins TRBV19 to TRBJ1-1; D is unclear. V lost 1 base and J lost 8, with 11 bases in between. Germline-derived CDR1 and CDR2 are LNHDA and SQIVND (reference sequence). The CDR3 length is 13 residues. The DNA of the CDR3 is TGTGCCAGTAGTATAGTTGCCGGTAGAGAAGCTTTCTTT. It specifies CASSIVAGREAFF.

In its sample, this clone was seen a few times. A single base separates this from a much larger clone, so it may be a read error. The chain joins TRBV29-1 to TRBJ2-7; TRBD2 agrees at 11 bases. The CDR3 has 14 residues. In germline, CDR1 is SQVTM, CDR2 ANQGSEA. V lost 4 bases and J lost 5; bases outside the gene matches: 7. CDR3 residues: CSVATSGAGNEQYF. The CDR3 bases are TGCAGCGTTGCGACTAGCGGGGCGGGGAACGAGCAGTACTTC.

This clone qualifies as medium-sized. This chain joins TRBV5-1 and TRBJ2-7; 10 bases line up with TRBD2. Germline assignment: CDR1 SGHRS and CDR2 YFSETQ. Losses at the gene ends were 1 base for V and 7 bases for J; bases not matched to a gene: 5. The CDR3 is made up of 14 amino acids. The CDR3 region is CASSLTSGVREQYF. CDR3 sequence (DNA): TGCGCCAGCAGCTTGACTAGCGGGGTAAGGGAGCAGTACTTC.

This clone was seen a single time. The junction and the germline gene differ at one end; a read error may be behind it. The gene calls are TRBV4-1 and TRBJ2-1; a weak D match, TRBD1 (6 bases). The length of the CDR3 is 16 residues. Per the germline V gene, CDR1 is MGHRA and CDR2 is YSYEKL. This CDR3 reads CASSQAQGSPYNERFF. The DNA of the CDR3 is TGCGCCAGCAGCCAGGCACAGGGATCCCCCTACAATGAGCGGTTCTTC.